Listed below are T cell receptor beta chains from one sample, sequenced in a study of blood T cell repertoires in COVID-19. Libraries were prepared by immunoSEQ multiplex PCR; TCRdb keeps only in-frame clonotypes and omits some of them. This sample has over 250,000 clones, with over 75% found just once. The sample comprised peripheral blood. The receptors stem from a human donor in a cohort sampled during active COVID-19. Each CDR3 is given with its conserved first and last residue.

V	J	CDR3
TRBV7-2	TRBJ2-7	CASRRDLNLLYEQYF
TRBV19	TRBJ1-4	CASSIDDPGLSFNEKLFF
TRBV9	TRBJ1-1	CASSPLQGATEAFF
TRBV19	TRBJ2-1	CASSKQTSGTNEQFF
TRBV19	TRBJ2-3	CASRRQGTDTQYF
TRBV28	TRBJ2-4	CASSSTGTGRGAKNIQYF
TRBV2	TRBJ2-7	CASTADSQFGKQYF
TRBV6-1	TRBJ1-4	CASSEAGGREKLFF
TRBV7-2	TRBJ2-7	CASSLLYEQYF
TRBV9	TRBJ1-2	CASSLGLLDNGYTF
TRBV5-1	TRBJ2-1	CASSSEGPYNEQFF
TRBV6-5	TRBJ2-3	CASSYALAGGTDTQYF
TRBV12-3/TRBV12-4	TRBJ1-3	CASSFQLGNTIYF
TRBV5-1	TRBJ2-1	CASSLVGRGFDEQFF
TRBV6-6	TRBJ1-1	CASSRAIGQGDTEAFF
TRBV5-1	TRBJ1-1	CASSLGGFGSTEAFF
TRBV18	TRBJ1-2	CASSLDRDYGYTF
TRBV3-1/TRBV3-2	TRBJ2-1	CASRYNLDSYNEQFF
TRBV11-3	TRBJ2-2	CASSYVSSGELFF
TRBV6-6	TRBJ1-1	CASSPSGTGRTEAFF
TRBV7-8	TRBJ2-5	CASSLVLSGQGRQETQYF
TRBV12-3/TRBV12-4	TRBJ1-2	CASSFAAGYGYTF